Listed below are T cell receptor beta chains from one sample, sequenced in a study of blood T cell repertoires in COVID-19. Clones were sequenced by immunoSEQ multiplex PCR, and TCRdb holds only the in-frame ones, with some missing. This table holds 100,000 to 150,000 clones, about 86% found once. The sequencing sample was made of peripheral blood. Source of these receptors: a woman aged 45-59 years with acute or convalescent COVID-19. The CDR3 runs from the conserved cysteine through the conserved F or W. Fields, in order: CDR3 length, D gene, J gene, clone size, V gene, CDR3 DNA, CDR3 protein. A D gene is named only where the DNA matches it firmly. Expanded clones get a size class; other rows say once, few or many, or leave the size out.

len: 12; d_gene: NA; j_gene: TRBJ2-5; abundance: NA; v_gene: TRBV7-9; CDR3nt: TGTGCCAGCAGCTTAGATCTAGAGACCCAGTACTTC; CDR3aa: CASSLDLETQYF
len: 14; d_gene: NA; j_gene: TRBJ1-2; abundance: NA; v_gene: TRBV7-2; CDR3nt: TGTGCCAGCAGCTTGTCCGCCGGTGACTATGGCTACACCTTC; CDR3aa: CASSLSAGDYGYTF
len: 16; d_gene: TRBD2; j_gene: TRBJ2-5; abundance: NA; v_gene: TRBV20-1; CDR3nt: TGCAGTGCTAGTCTGCCGACTAGCGGGGAGCGCCAGACCCAGTACTTC; CDR3aa: CSASLPTSGERQTQYF
len: 16; d_gene: NA; j_gene: TRBJ2-7; abundance: once; v_gene: TRBV10-3; CDR3nt: TGTGCCATCAGTGACTCCCCACAAAAACGCACCTACGAGCAGTACTTC; CDR3aa: CAISDSPQKRTYEQYF
len: 14; d_gene: NA; j_gene: TRBJ1-4; abundance: few; v_gene: TRBV7-9; CDR3nt: TGTGCCAGCAGCCTACCGAGCATTAATGAAAAACTGTTTTTT; CDR3aa: CASSLPSINEKLFF
len: 15; d_gene: TRBD1; j_gene: TRBJ1-1; abundance: NA; v_gene: TRBV3-1/TRBV3-2; CDR3nt: TGTGCCAGCAGCCAAGGTACAGGGGGTTCCACTGAAGCTTTCTTT; CDR3aa: CASSQGTGGSTEAFF
len: 15; d_gene: TRBD1; j_gene: TRBJ2-5; abundance: NA; v_gene: TRBV5-1; CDR3nt: TGCGCCAGCAGCTTGGCCGGGACAGCGGAGGAGACCCAGTACTTC; CDR3aa: CASSLAGTAEETQYF
len: 14; d_gene: TRBD1; j_gene: TRBJ2-7; abundance: NA; v_gene: TRBV7-6; CDR3nt: TGTGCCAGCAGCACCGGACAGGGGGCCTACGAGCAGTACTTC; CDR3aa: CASSTGQGAYEQYF
len: 15; d_gene: NA; j_gene: TRBJ2-6; abundance: NA; v_gene: TRBV30; CDR3nt: TGTGCCTGGAGACCTACAGGCTCTGGGGCCAACGTCCTGACTTTC; CDR3aa: CAWRPTGSGANVLTF
len: 14; d_gene: NA; j_gene: TRBJ2-2; abundance: NA; v_gene: TRBV5-1; CDR3nt: TGCGCCAGCAGCTCGACAGTGAACACCGGGGAGCTGTTTTTT; CDR3aa: CASSSTVNTGELFF
len: 16; d_gene: NA; j_gene: TRBJ2-1; abundance: NA; v_gene: TRBV21-1; CDR3nt: TGTGCCAGCAGCTGTCTGACAGGACCCTTTCCGGATGAGCAGTTCTTC; CDR3aa: CASSCLTGPFPDEQFF
len: 13; d_gene: NA; j_gene: TRBJ2-1; abundance: NA; v_gene: TRBV27; CDR3nt: TGTGCCAGCAGTTTAGCGGCTAGAAATGAGCAGTTCTTC; CDR3aa: CASSLAARNEQFF
len: 14; d_gene: TRBD1; j_gene: TRBJ2-1; abundance: once; v_gene: TRBV2; CDR3nt: TGTGCCAGCAGCCGGGACAGGGGAATCAATGAGCAGTTCTTC; CDR3aa: CASSRDRGINEQFF
len: 16; d_gene: TRBD1; j_gene: TRBJ1-5; abundance: once; v_gene: TRBV5-5; CDR3nt: TGTGCCAGCAGCTTTTCCGTTGGGACAGGGGTTCAGCCCCAGCATTTT; CDR3aa: CASSFSVGTGVQPQHF
len: 13; d_gene: NA; j_gene: TRBJ2-7; abundance: NA; v_gene: TRBV29-1; CDR3nt: TGCAGCGTTTCTCATACAGGGAGCTACGAGCAGTACTTC; CDR3aa: CSVSHTGSYEQYF
len: 14; d_gene: NA; j_gene: TRBJ2-7; abundance: NA; v_gene: TRBV7-8; CDR3nt: TGTGCCAGCAGCTTAGTTGGCAGGGGCTACGAGCAGTACTTC; CDR3aa: CASSLVGRGYEQYF
len: 12; d_gene: NA; j_gene: TRBJ1-2; abundance: NA; v_gene: TRBV10-2; CDR3nt: TGCGCCAGCATGAAGGACAGCTATGGCTACACCTTC; CDR3aa: CASMKDSYGYTF
len: 14; d_gene: NA; j_gene: TRBJ1-3; abundance: NA; v_gene: TRBV18; CDR3nt: TGTGCCAGCTCTCTCCCAGGGCCTGGAAACACCATATATTTT; CDR3aa: CASSLPGPGNTIYF
len: 15; d_gene: TRBD1; j_gene: TRBJ1-3; abundance: once; v_gene: TRBV3-1/TRBV3-2; CDR3nt: TGTGCCAGCAGCCCCCGGGACAGCGGAGGAAACACCATATATTTT; CDR3aa: CASSPRDSGGNTIYF
len: 13; d_gene: TRBD1; j_gene: TRBJ2-5; abundance: NA; v_gene: TRBV2; CDR3nt: TGTGCCAGCAGCTCCGGGACAGGGGAGACCCAGTACTTC; CDR3aa: CASSSGTGETQYF
len: 16; d_gene: TRBD2; j_gene: TRBJ2-1; abundance: few; v_gene: TRBV5-8; CDR3nt: TGTGCCAGCAGCCGCGAGGGGACTAGCGGGAGGCATGAGCAGTTCTTC; CDR3aa: CASSREGTSGRHEQFF
len: 20; d_gene: NA; j_gene: TRBJ2-7; abundance: NA; v_gene: TRBV3-1/TRBV3-2; CDR3nt: TGTGCCAGCAGCCAAGGGGGCCTGTGGGAGGTCTACCAGGGGGGCTACGAGCAGTACTTC; CDR3aa: CASSQGGLWEVYQGGYEQYF
len: 13; d_gene: NA; j_gene: TRBJ1-1; abundance: once; v_gene: TRBV11-1; CDR3nt: TGTGCCAGCAGCTTAGACAGGAACACTGAAGCTTTCTTT; CDR3aa: CASSLDRNTEAFF
len: 15; d_gene: TRBD1; j_gene: TRBJ1-2; abundance: once; v_gene: TRBV19; CDR3nt: TGTGCCAGTAGTGACAAGCCAGGACAGGGCCCTAGTTACACCTTC; CDR3aa: CASSDKPGQGPSYTF
len: 15; d_gene: TRBD2; j_gene: TRBJ2-1; abundance: NA; v_gene: TRBV3-1/TRBV3-2; CDR3nt: TGTGCCAGCAGCCAAATAGCGGGCTCCTACAATGAGCAGTTCTTC; CDR3aa: CASSQIAGSYNEQFF
len: 11; d_gene: NA; j_gene: TRBJ1-2; abundance: NA; v_gene: TRBV20-1; CDR3nt: TGCAGTGCTATGCCAGGGGATGGCTACACCTTC; CDR3aa: CSAMPGDGYTF
len: 18; d_gene: TRBD2; j_gene: TRBJ2-3; abundance: NA; v_gene: TRBV19; CDR3nt: TGTGCCAGTAGTATAGATCGGAGAACTAGCGGGCAGATGGATACGCAGTATTTT; CDR3aa: CASSIDRRTSGQMDTQYF
len: 17; d_gene: TRBD2; j_gene: TRBJ2-5; abundance: NA; v_gene: TRBV6-1; CDR3nt: TGTGCCAGCAGTGGAACTAGCGGGAGGGCCCTTTGGGAGACCCAGTACTTC; CDR3aa: CASSGTSGRALWETQYF
len: 14; d_gene: NA; j_gene: TRBJ2-6; abundance: once; v_gene: TRBV28; CDR3nt: TGTGCCGTGCCTTCAGTGGCTGGGGCCAACGTCCTGACTTTC; CDR3aa: CAVPSVAGANVLTF
len: 16; d_gene: TRBD2; j_gene: TRBJ2-7; abundance: NA; v_gene: TRBV7-9; CDR3nt: TGTGCCAGCAGCTTAGCGGCAGCGGGAGTACACTACGAGCAGTACTTC; CDR3aa: CASSLAAAGVHYEQYF
len: 15; d_gene: NA; j_gene: TRBJ1-1; abundance: NA; v_gene: TRBV24-1; CDR3nt: TGTGCCACCAGTGACTCGCGGGGACTGAACACTGAAGCTTTCTTT; CDR3aa: CATSDSRGLNTEAFF